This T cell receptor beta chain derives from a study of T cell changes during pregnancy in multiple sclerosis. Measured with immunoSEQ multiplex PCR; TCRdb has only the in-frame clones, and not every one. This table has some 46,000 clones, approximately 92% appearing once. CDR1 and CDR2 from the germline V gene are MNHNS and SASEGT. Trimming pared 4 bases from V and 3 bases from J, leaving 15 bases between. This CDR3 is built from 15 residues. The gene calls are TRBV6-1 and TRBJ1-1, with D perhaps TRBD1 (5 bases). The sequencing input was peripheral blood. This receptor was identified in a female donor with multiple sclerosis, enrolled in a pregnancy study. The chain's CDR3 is CASSAPGKGYTEAFF. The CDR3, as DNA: TGTGCCAGCAGTGCCCCAGGGAAGGGGTACACTGAAGCTTTCTTT.